This T cell receptor (beta chain) was observed in a study of blood T cell repertoires in COVID-19. In the study overall: Some COVID-19 samples were acute and others convalescent; all came from the United States, Italy and Spain. In each case, the material was cDNA or gDNA derived from T cells, B-cell-depleted T cells, or PBMCs.

There are 15 residues in the CDR3. Per the germline V gene, CDR1 is MNHEY and CDR2 is SVGAGI. V dropped 10 bases and J dropped 5; count of bases not matched to a gene: 15. The assay was immunoSEQ multiplex PCR, and TCRdb's table has in-frame clones only and misses some. The sample contains hundreds of thousands of clones, 70% to 90% of which appear only once. The sample consisted of peripheral blood. This chain links TRBV6-5 with TRBJ2-3; 7 nucleotides agree with TRBD2. The TCR originated in a woman aged 45-65 years with active or convalescent COVID-19. The CDR3 spells CATTSSGGVGDTQYF. The CDR3 DNA reads TGTGCCACCACGTCTAGCGGAGGGGTGGGAGATACGCAGTATTTT.